This T cell receptor beta chain was sequenced for a study of T cell repertoires in cytomegalovirus infection. TCRdb recomputed calls from the reads with MiXCR, one row per CDR3 protein. This sample has almost 550,000 distinct CDR3 sequences, with 15% to 20% found just once. Germline CDR1 and CDR2: LNHDA and SQIVND (reference sequence). The V end lost 5 bases, the J end lost 0 bases, and 20 bases lay between the germline ends. The CDR3 consists of 18 residues. The sequencing sample was made of CD8+ T cells from PBMCs. The V gene is TRBV19, the J gene TRBJ1-5, with D uncertain. The receptor's source is a human donor in good health (CMV status not recorded). Some clones in this sample may be carry-over from other donors' samples. The CDR3 region is CASSPPDGNPYSNQPQHF. DNA of the CDR3: TGTGCCAGTAGTCCCCCGGACGGGAATCCGTATAGCAATCAGCCCCAGCATTTT.